The TCR beta chain described here comes from a study of identical twins. The sample holds a few counts of this clonotype. Each CDR3 protein is one row after TCRdb ran MiXCR on the 5' RACE reads. The sample has about 790,000 distinct CDR3 sequences; over 15% are singletons. There are 15 residues in the CDR3. Unmatched junction bases numbered 8, after V lost 0 bases and J lost 4 bases. The germline CDR1 and CDR2 sequences are DFQATT and SNEGSKA (reference sequence). These data are also associated with another study on T cells expressing NK-cell markers. That work contributes: There remained a lack of clarity about HCMV specificity of expanded NKG2C+ T cell clones.

This TCR came from a woman between 18 and 29 years old in good health. The chain combines TRBV20-1 with TRBJ2-7; 8 nucleotides match TRBD2. The sequencing sample was made of PBMCs. The DNA for the CDR3 is TGCAGTGCTAGAGATCCCCGGGCTAGCGGGTACGAGCAGTACTTC. Translating gives CSARDPRASGYEQYF.